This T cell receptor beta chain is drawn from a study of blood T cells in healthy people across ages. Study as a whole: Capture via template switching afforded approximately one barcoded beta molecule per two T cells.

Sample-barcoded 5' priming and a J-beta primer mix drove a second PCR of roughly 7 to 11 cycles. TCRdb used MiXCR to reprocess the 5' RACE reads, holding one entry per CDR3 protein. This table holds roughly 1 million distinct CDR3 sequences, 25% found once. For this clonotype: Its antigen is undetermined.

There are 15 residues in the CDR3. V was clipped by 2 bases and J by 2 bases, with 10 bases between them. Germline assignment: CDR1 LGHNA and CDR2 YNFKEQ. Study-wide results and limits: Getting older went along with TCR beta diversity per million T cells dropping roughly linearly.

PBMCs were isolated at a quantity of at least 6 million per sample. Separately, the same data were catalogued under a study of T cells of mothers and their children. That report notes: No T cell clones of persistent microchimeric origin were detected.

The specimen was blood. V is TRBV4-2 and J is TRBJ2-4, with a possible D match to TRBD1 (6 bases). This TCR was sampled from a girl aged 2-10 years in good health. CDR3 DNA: TGTGCCAGCAGCCAAAAACAGGGAACCAAAAACATTCAGTACTTC. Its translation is CASSQKQGTKNIQYF.